A selection of T cell receptor beta chains follows, all from one sample in a study of beta chain features in type 1 diabetes. Clones were read by immunoSEQ multiplex PCR, and TCRdb kept only the in-frame ones, dropping some. Counted here are around 250,000 clones, roughly a quarter occurring once; the ten biggest clones make up roughly 0.011%. The sample consisted of naive CD4+ T cells from blood. Receptors originate from a woman younger than 45 with type 1 diabetes. CDR3s include the opening cysteine and the closing phenylalanine or tryptophan. D genes are given only for firm matches. Not all rows give a size; the values are once, few, many and, for expanded clones, a class.

clone_size	cdr3_length	d_call	v_call	j_call	cdr3_aa	cdr3_nt
few	15	NA	TRBV7-2	TRBJ1-5	CASSLAGVSNQPQHF	TGTGCCAGCAGCTTAGCGGGAGTTAGCAATCAGCCCCAGCATTTT
NA	13	NA	TRBV29-1	TRBJ2-7	CSVGVQASYEQYF	TGCAGCGTTGGAGTTCAGGCCTCCTACGAGCAGTACTTC
NA	13	TRBD2	TRBV23-1	TRBJ2-3	CASGGLVIDTQYF	TGCGCCAGCGGGGGACTAGTAATAGATACGCAGTATTTT
NA	13	TRBD1	TRBV7-3	TRBJ2-1	CASSPQGGNEQFF	TGTGCCAGCAGCCCACAGGGGGGAAATGAGCAGTTCTTC
few	15	NA	TRBV7-9	TRBJ1-1	CASSLEGGRAQVTFF	TGTGCCAGCAGCTTAGAGGGCGGGCGGGCCCAGGTAACTTTCTTT
NA	13	NA	TRBV19	TRBJ1-3	CASSMGVAGTIYF	TGTGCCAGTAGTATGGGTGTGGCAGGCACCATATATTTT
few	11	NA	TRBV20-1	TRBJ2-1	CSARIPDEQFF	TGCAGTGCTAGAATCCCTGATGAGCAGTTCTTC
few	12	NA	TRBV7-2	TRBJ2-3	CASSSGTDTQYF	TGTGCCAGCAGCTCCGGCACAGATACGCAGTATTTT
NA	15	TRBD2	TRBV9	TRBJ2-5	CASSVAAGVLETQYF	TGTGCCAGCAGCGTAGCTGCGGGAGTGTTGGAGACCCAGTACTTC
NA	14	TRBD1	TRBV7-3	TRBJ2-5	CASRAGTGGETQYF	TGTGCCAGCAGGGCCGGGACAGGGGGAGAGACCCAGTACTTC
few	13	NA	TRBV30	TRBJ2-7	CAWSVPRGYEQYF	TGTGCCTGGAGTGTACCCAGGGGCTACGAGCAGTACTTC
few	13	TRBD2	TRBV29-1	TRBJ2-7	CSVMVGGHYEQYF	TGCAGCGTTATGGTGGGAGGGCACTACGAGCAGTACTTC
NA	15	NA	TRBV15	TRBJ2-3	CATSRAGWDTDTQYF	TGTGCCACCAGCAGAGCGGGGTGGGACACAGATACGCAGTATTTT
NA	13	NA	TRBV29-1	TRBJ1-2	CSVGSAGGGGYTF	TGCAGCGTGGGGAGCGCTGGGGGCGGTGGCTACACCTTC
NA	14	NA	TRBV27	TRBJ2-6	CASSTSSGANVLTF	TGTGCCAGCAGCACTAGCTCTGGGGCCAACGTCCTGACTTTC
NA	13	NA	TRBV18	TRBJ2-5	CASTGQSQETQYF	TGTGCCAGCACAGGACAAAGCCAAGAGACCCAGTACTTC
few	15	NA	TRBV19	TRBJ1-1	CASSNTQGVEPEAFF	TGTGCCAGTAGTAACACACAGGGTGTGGAGCCTGAAGCTTTCTTT
few	13	NA	TRBV27	TRBJ1-1	CASSGLLNTEAFF	TGTGCCAGCTCGGGACTTTTGAACACTGAAGCTTTCTTT
NA	15	NA	TRBV5-1	TRBJ2-7	CASSADRTSSYEQYF	TGCGCCAGCAGCGCCGACAGGACCAGCTCCTACGAGCAGTACTTC
NA	15	TRBD2	TRBV28	TRBJ2-7	CASSLRAGVGYEQYF	TGTGCCAGCAGTCTAAGGGCGGGAGTTGGGTACGAGCAGTACTTC
NA	14	NA	TRBV7-9	TRBJ1-4	CASSLVRENEKLFF	TGTGCCAGCAGCTTAGTAAGGGAGAATGAAAAACTGTTTTTT
NA	12	NA	TRBV29-1	TRBJ1-2	CSATDSRYGYTF	TGCAGCGCTACGGACAGCCGCTATGGCTACACCTTC
NA	15	NA	TRBV25-1	TRBJ2-7	CASSDPRGKLYEQYF	TGTGCCAGCAGTGATCCCAGGGGAAAGCTCTACGAGCAGTACTTC
once	14	NA	TRBV4-1	TRBJ2-7	CASSQVGDSYEQYF	TGCGCCAGCAGCCAAGTAGGGGACTCCTACGAGCAGTACTTC
NA	16	TRBD2	TRBV18	TRBJ2-3	CASSFGLAGSTDTQYF	TGTGCCAGCTCTTTCGGGCTAGCGGGATCCACAGATACGCAGTATTTT
NA	15	NA	TRBV28	TRBJ2-7	CASSLTGHKSYEQYF	TGTGCCAGCAGTTTAACGGGACATAAATCCTACGAGCAGTACTTC
few	13	NA	TRBV2	TRBJ2-5	CASRPTGGLTQYF	TGTGCCAGCAGGCCCACAGGTGGCCTGACCCAGTACTTC
few	13	TRBD1	TRBV4-1	TRBJ1-2	CASTRDRAYGYTF	TGCGCCAGCACCAGGGACAGGGCCTATGGCTACACCTTC
NA	14	TRBD1	TRBV2	TRBJ1-5	CASNHGQGYQPQHF	TGTGCCAGCAATCATGGACAGGGGTATCAGCCCCAGCATTTT
few	17	TRBD2	TRBV5-4	TRBJ2-1	CASSGWTSGKRYNEQFF	TGTGCCAGCAGCGGATGGACTAGCGGGAAACGGTACAATGAGCAGTTCTTC
NA	15	NA	TRBV5-1	TRBJ2-5	CASSLGHRTQETQYF	TGCGCCAGCAGCTTGGGGCACAGGACCCAAGAGACCCAGTACTTC
NA	11	NA	TRBV30	TRBJ1-3	CAWSQGDTIYF	TGTGCCTGGAGTCAAGGGGACACCATATATTTT
few	14	NA	TRBV2	TRBJ2-3	CASSELADTDTQYF	TGTGCCAGCAGTGAATTGGCGGACACAGATACGCAGTATTTT
once	14	TRBD1	TRBV7-6	TRBJ1-2	CASSLATGLNGYTF	TGTGCCAGCAGCTTAGCGACAGGGTTGAATGGCTACACCTTC
few	11	NA	TRBV15	TRBJ2-3	CATSREATQYF	TGTGCCACCAGCAGAGAGGCTACGCAGTATTTT
NA	13	NA	TRBV19	TRBJ1-2	CASSLPGNYGYTF	TGTGCCAGTAGTTTACCCGGGAACTATGGCTACACCTTC
few	12	NA	TRBV28	TRBJ2-7	CASSLTPREQYF	TGTGCCAGCAGTTTGACACCACGGGAGCAGTACTTC
NA	15	TRBD1	TRBV19	TRBJ2-1	CASSIVGQGNYEQFF	TGTGCCAGTAGTATAGTGGGACAGGGAAATTATGAGCAGTTCTTC
NA	17	TRBD2	TRBV5-1	TRBJ2-3	CASSLADSGIRTDTQYF	TGCGCCAGCAGCTTGGCGGATAGCGGGATACGCACAGATACGCAGTATTTT
NA	16	NA	TRBV4-2	TRBJ2-1	CASSQDGGGTYNEQFF	TGTGCCAGCAGCCAAGATGGCGGAGGGACCTACAATGAGCAGTTCTTC
few	16	TRBD2	TRBV9	TRBJ2-5	CASSVGTSGSGETQYF	TGTGCCAGCAGCGTAGGGACTAGCGGGAGTGGAGAGACCCAGTACTTC
few	11	NA	TRBV30	TRBJ2-7	CAWSQGVEQYF	TGTGCCTGGTCACAGGGCGTCGAGCAGTACTTC
few	16	TRBD2	TRBV7-2	TRBJ2-2	CASSFKAGGFTGELFF	TGTGCCAGCAGCTTCAAAGCGGGAGGGTTCACCGGGGAGCTGTTTTTT
few	15	TRBD1	TRBV30	TRBJ1-4	CAWRLRDRGLGKLFF	TGTGCCTGGAGACTCAGGGACAGGGGGCTTGGAAAACTGTTTTTT
NA	12	NA	TRBV6-5	TRBJ1-4	CASSIAAGKLFF	TGTGCCAGCAGCATCGCGGCCGGAAAACTGTTTTTT
NA	14	NA	TRBV29-1	TRBJ1-2	CSVGHKNRVYGYTF	TGCAGCGTCGGGCACAAAAACAGGGTCTATGGCTACACCTTC
few	11	NA	TRBV30	TRBJ2-7	CAWGSSYEQYF	TGTGCCTGGGGGAGCTCCTACGAGCAGTACTTC
few	15	TRBD2	TRBV29-1	TRBJ2-3	CSSGLAGGPQSTQYF	TGCAGCTCAGGACTAGCGGGAGGGCCGCAGTCTACGCAGTATTTT
few	14	NA	TRBV30	TRBJ1-2	CAFYRVGILYGYTF	TGTGCCTTCTACAGGGTAGGGATCCTCTATGGCTACACCTTC
few	15	NA	TRBV18	TRBJ1-1	CASSPLRDKNTEAFF	TGTGCCAGCTCACCCCTCCGGGACAAGAACACTGAAGCTTTCTTT
few	16	NA	TRBV4-2	TRBJ2-5	CASSQEGAGAVETQYF	TGTGCCAGCAGCCAAGAGGGGGCAGGGGCGGTCGAGACCCAGTACTTC
NA	14	NA	TRBV11-2	TRBJ2-1	CASSLTVRGNEQFF	TGTGCCAGCAGCTTAACAGTCCGGGGCAATGAGCAGTTCTTC